A single sample is the source of the 23 T cell receptor beta chains below, sequenced in a study of a mutant IDH1 vaccine in newly diagnosed glioma. This sample's time point: week 23, last vaccination. Doses consisted of 300 ug of mutant IDH1 20-mer peptide each, paired with topical imiquimod. Measured with immunoSEQ multiplex PCR; TCRdb has only the in-frame clones, and not every one. This table has tens of thousands of clones, 75% to 85% appearing once. Their antigen targets remain unknown. This specimen was PBMCs, taken from a glioma patient whose treatment included an IDH1 peptide vaccine. These receptors all come from a man between 35 and 55 years old with glioma.

This rearrangement joins TRBV6-5 to TRBJ1-1; D gene unclear. This CDR3 region has 13 residues. Germline V CDR1 and CDR2: MNHEY, SVGAGI. V gave up 2 bases and J gave up 7 bases, with 11 bases separating them. The CDR3 region has the DNA TGTGCCAGCAGTTACCGACAAACGATTGAAGCTTTCTTT. It translates to CASSYRQTIEAFF.

CDR3 sequence reads: CASSYTRNTEAFF. The CDR3 nucleotides read TGTGCCAGCAGTTATACTAGGAACACTGAAGCTTTCTTT. This chain joins TRBV6-5 and TRBJ1-1, with D uncertain. Trimming removed 3 bases from V and 1 base from J, with 6 bases in between. This CDR3 comprises 13 residues. CDR1 and CDR2 from the germline V gene are MNHEY and SVGAGI.

This chain connects TRBV5-6 to TRBJ1-2, with D maybe TRBD1 (5 bases). Germline CDR1 SGHDT, CDR2 YYEEEE. The V gene lost 2 bases and the J gene lost 6 bases, with 11 bases spanning the gap. This CDR3 is 13 amino acids long. CDR3 loop: CASSFQGWNGYTF. The CDR3, as DNA: TGTGCCAGCAGCTTCCAGGGATGGAATGGCTACACCTTC.

This chain uses TRBV6-1 with TRBJ2-5; D not resolved. V was clipped by 6 bases and J by 2 bases, with 4 bases between them. The CDR3 spans 11 residues. Germline loops: CDR1 MNHNS, CDR2 SASEGT. CDR3 DNA sequence: TGTGCCAGCAGGCTGCAAGAGACCCAGTACTTC. Amino acids: CASRLQETQYF.

The chain recombines TRBV30 with TRBJ1-5, with D possibly being TRBD1 (5 bases). The CDR3 spans 11 residues. Germline V gene lookup returns CDR1 GTSNPN and CDR2 SVGIG (reference sequence). Trimming cost V 2 bases and J 9 bases, with 8 bases left between them. CDR3 residues: CAWSLGGPQHF. CDR3 in DNA: TGTGCCTGGAGTCTCGGGGGGCCCCAGCATTTT.

V gene TRBV5-1 combines with J gene TRBJ1-2; D not certain. The V gene lost 4 bases and the J gene lost 12 bases, with 16 bases spanning the gap. In germline, CDR1 is SGHRS, CDR2 YFSETQ. The CDR3 extends over 12 amino acids. This CDR3 reads CASSPQGSIHTF. The CDR3 DNA reads as TGCGCCAGCAGCCCCCAAGGGAGCATCCACACCTTC.

The table lists this clone with a few counts. The rearrangement joins TRBV10-1 to TRBJ1-1; D ambiguous. Germline V gives CDR1 WNHNN, CDR2 SYGVQD (reference sequence). The CDR3 runs 13 residues. V was clipped by 7 bases and J by 0 bases, with 9 bases between them. The CDR3 DNA sequence: TGCGCCAGCAACAGAAATTTGAACACTGAAGCTTTCTTT. Residues: CASNRNLNTEAFF.

This clone was seen just once. The CDR3 sequence is CASMLSRREAFF. DNA for the CDR3: TGTGCCAGCATGCTATCGAGACGTGAAGCTTTCTTT. This chain links TRBV6-1 with TRBJ1-1; D unclear. CDR1 MNHNS and CDR2 SASEGT come from the germline V gene. The CDR3 sequence is 12 residues long. V lost 7 bases to trimming and J lost 7 bases, with 13 bases between them.

A few counts support this clone. The chain carries TRBV9 and TRBJ2-7; no clear D gene. V lost 1 base and J lost 0, with 14 bases in between. Germline assignment: CDR1 SGDLS and CDR2 YYNGEE. The CDR3 covers 16 residues. For the CDR3, the DNA is TGTGCCAGCAGCGTACATGCCGCATCATACTCCTACGAGCAGTACTTC. Protein product: CASSVHAASYSYEQYF.

V is TRBV19 and J is TRBJ1-6; D is unclear. Trimming stripped 6 bases from V and 8 bases from J, with 17 bases between. CDR3 length: 15 residues. Germline V lookup: CDR1 LNHDA, CDR2 SQIVND (reference sequence). CDR3 bases: TGTGCCAGTAGGAAAGGCCCCGGAGGAGATTCACCCCTCCACTTT. Amino acid sequence: CASRKGPGGDSPLHF.

This chain uses TRBV19 with TRBJ1-6; possible D gene TRBD1, 5 bases. This CDR3 comprises 15 residues. From germline, CDR1 is LNHDA and CDR2 SQIVND (reference sequence). V lost 5 bases and J 4 bases, leaving 12 bases between the germline ends. The CDR3 loop reads CASSPSGAYNSPLHF. CDR3 coding DNA: TGTGCCAGTAGTCCCTCCGGGGCTTATAATTCACCCCTCCACTTT.

The chain employs TRBV9 and TRBJ1-5; maybe TRBD1 (6 bases). Germline V gene sequence: CDR1 SGDLS, CDR2 YYNGEE. Trimming pared 3 bases from V and 2 bases from J, leaving 12 bases between. The CDR3 loop spans 15 amino acids. CDR3: CASSAGGTRNQPQHF. CDR3 sequence (DNA): TGTGCCAGCAGCGCCGGGGGCACTCGCAATCAGCCCCAGCATTTT.

The rearrangement joins TRBV7-9 to TRBJ1-2; D is unresolved. The length of the CDR3 is 13 residues. Between the trimmed V and J ends, which lost 1 base and 8 bases, there was a span of 11 bases. The germline gives CDR1 SEHNR, CDR2 FQNEAQ (reference sequence). CDR3 coding DNA: TGTGCCAGCAGCTTAGATAGGGAGAGCGGCTACACCTTC. Protein sequence: CASSLDRESGYTF.

This sequence joins TRBV7-2 and TRBJ2-5; D call uncertain. This CDR3 contains 16 residues. V was shortened by 0 bases and J by 4 bases, with 15 bases between the two germline ends. The V gene's germline CDR1 is SGHTA and CDR2 FQGNSA. The CDR3: CASSLAGSFLRETQYF. The DNA of the CDR3 is TGTGCCAGCAGCTTAGCGGGCAGCTTTCTGCGAGAGACCCAGTACTTC.

This rearrangement joins TRBV30 to TRBJ1-1; D remains ambiguous. CDR1 and CDR2 from the germline V gene are GTSNPN and SVGIG (reference sequence). The V and J ends lost 0 bases and 0 bases respectively, with 8 bases between them. The CDR3 has 14 residues. CDR3 residues: CAWSVGPMNTEAFF. The CDR3 region has the DNA TGTGCCTGGAGTGTAGGACCCATGAACACTGAAGCTTTCTTT.

V usage is TRBV6-1 and J usage is TRBJ2-7; perhaps TRBD1 as D (6 bases). The CDR3 has 14 residues. CDR1 is MNHNS, CDR2 SASEGT, per germline. Between the trimmed V and J ends, which lost 6 bases and 3 bases, there was a span of 15 bases. CDR3 residues: CASSTQGSGYEQYF. The CDR3, as DNA: TGTGCCAGCAGCACACAGGGATCTGGCTACGAGCAGTACTTC.

This chain connects TRBV4-1 to TRBJ1-6; D is uncertain. Germline values: CDR1 MGHRA, CDR2 YSYEKL. The CDR3 is made up of 17 amino acids. Between the trimmed V and J ends, which lost 1 base and 10 bases, there was a span of 20 bases. DNA of the CDR3: TGCGCCAGCAGCCAAGTTTCTTTTTTAGGGTCGGGCTCACCCCTCCACTTT. Translating gives CASSQVSFLGSGSPLHF.

The chain links TRBV29-1 to TRBJ2-3; D unclear. Germline CDR1 SQVTM, CDR2 ANQGSEA. Trimming stripped 1 base from V and 2 bases from J, with 7 bases between. The CDR3 is 13 amino acids. The CDR3 nucleotides are TGCAGCGTTGAAGTACAAGACACAGATACGCAGTATTTT. As protein: CSVEVQDTDTQYF.

The chain carries TRBV5-1 and TRBJ2-3; either TRBD1 or TRBD2 may fit D (5 bases each). V was shortened by 3 bases and J by 3 bases, with 17 bases between the two germline ends. The CDR3 consists of 16 residues. Germline CDR1 and CDR2: SGHRS and YFSETQ. CDR3 DNA sequence: TGCGCCAGCAGCTGGACCGGGACGCCGGGTACAGATACGCAGTATTTT. Translation: CASSWTGTPGTDTQYF.

The rearrangement uses TRBV5-1 and TRBJ2-5; 10 bases align to TRBD2. CDR1 and CDR2 from the germline V gene are SGHRS and YFSETQ. CDR3 length equals 16 residues. V lost 3 bases to trimming and J lost 2 bases; unmatched junction nucleotides: 7. CDR3 DNA sequence: TGCGCCAGCAGCTCACGGACTAGCGGCGCGCAAGAGACCCAGTACTTC. It translates to CASSSRTSGAQETQYF. Variable domain in full (rest from reference TRBV5-1 and TRBJ2-5): KAGVTQTPRYLIKTRGQQVTLSCSPISGHRSVSWYQQTPGQGLQFLFEYFSETQRNKGNFPGRFSGRQFSNSRSEMNVSTLELGDSALYLCASSSRTSGAQETQYFGPGTRLLVL.

The chain has TRBV5-8 and TRBJ1-1; D not resolved. V lost 2 bases and J 0 bases, leaving 5 bases between the germline ends. The germline CDR1 and CDR2 sequences are SGHTS and YDEGEE. CDR3 length equals 13 residues. The CDR3 here is CASSFFMNTEAFF. Here the CDR3 DNA reads TGTGCCAGCAGCTTTTTCATGAACACTGAAGCTTTCTTT.

The chain has TRBV30 and TRBJ2-5; D might be TRBD2 (7 bases). The CDR3 has 13 residues. Germline-derived CDR1 and CDR2 are GTSNPN and SVGIG (reference sequence). V gave up 4 bases and J gave up 5 bases, with 14 bases separating them. CDR3 bases: TGTGCCTGGAAACGGGGGGCAGGGGAGACCCAGTACTTC. This encodes CAWKRGAGETQYF.

This clone is a singleton in its sample. The chain has TRBV6-1 and TRBJ1-6, with a tentative D call TRBD1 (6 bases). The CDR3 length is 15 residues. Trimming shortened V by 9 bases and J by 6 bases, and 18 bases separated the two germline ends. In germline, CDR1 is MNHNS, CDR2 SASEGT. Here the CDR3 DNA reads TGTGCCAGTCAAGTCGCGGGGACACCTAATTCACCCCTCCACTTT. Translation: CASQVAGTPNSPLHF.